These 3 T cell receptor beta chains were all obtained from the same sample, sequenced in a study of neurological immune-mediated disorders. TCRdb redid the calling of the 5' RACE reads with MiXCR, one entry per CDR3 protein. This sample has approximately 58,000 distinct CDR3 sequences; 9.5% to 12% occur once, and the top ten carry less than 2%. The sample was PBMCs. These receptors were taken from a man in his sixties in good health.

In its sample, this clonotype was seen many times. V is TRBV20-1 and J is TRBJ1-6; D is perhaps TRBD1 (6 bases). V was shortened by 5 bases and J by 6 bases, with 17 bases between the two germline ends. Per germline, CDR1 DFQATT and CDR2 SNEGSKA (reference sequence). This CDR3 region has 15 residues. Written as DNA, the CDR3 is TGCAGTGCTTCTCTCCTACAGGGCCCTAATTCACCCCTCCACTTT. Amino acid sequence: CSASLLQGPNSPLHF.

The chain joins TRBV6-5 to TRBJ2-3, with D possibly being TRBD1 (5 bases). The CDR3 loop spans 15 amino acids. From germline, CDR1 is MNHEY and CDR2 SVGAGI. V was trimmed by 5 bases and J by 0 bases, leaving 12 bases between them. The CDR3 spells CASSTGILSTDTQYF. The CDR3 DNA sequence: TGTGCCAGCAGTACAGGAATTCTTAGCACAGATACGCAGTATTTT.

The table lists this clonotype with a few counts. This could be a read error, since a much larger clone is one nucleotide away. This chain uses TRBV6-2 or TRBV6-3 with TRBJ2-1; D ambiguous. CDR1 is MNHEY, CDR2 SVGEGT, per germline. There are 12 residues in the CDR3. CDR3 DNA: TGTGCCAGCAGTCCCACCCACAATGGGCAGTTCTTC. It specifies CASSPTHNGQFF.